The clone carrying this T cell receptor (beta chain) came up once. Its cognate antigen is unknown. The CDR3 sequence is 12 residues long. Germline assignment: CDR1 LGHNT and CDR2 FRNRAP. The V end lost 11 bases, the J end lost 6 bases, and 16 bases lay between the germline ends. The sample comes from a study of cytomegalovirus exposure and HLA in healthy donors. Broader study findings: Per a later analysis, HLA-associated TCR beta chains showed more clonal expansion than other, equally common TCR beta chains. Reportedly, diagnosis of cytomegalovirus status by the classifier showed high specificity and sensitivity.

The PCR used 60 Vbeta and 13 Jbeta primers. In the authors' methods: The authors later counted about 80 million unique TCR beta chains, roughly 11 million of them shared. Profiled with immunoSEQ multiplex PCR; TCRdb holds only in-frame clones, not every one. V, J and clone size reflect that table, while D and trimming were determined from the DNA. Altogether over 110,000 clones are present, almost 80% being singletons, with the ten largest covering approximately 1%. Sequencing was performed on PBMCs. This TCR derives from a man in his late teens or twenties in good health and CMV-seronegative. V gene TRBV12-5 combines with J gene TRBJ1-2; maybe TRBD1 (6 bases). CDR3 DNA sequence: TGTGCTTGCGTGGGGGCCTTTGATGGCTACACCTTC. Protein product: CACVGAFDGYTF.